These T cell receptor beta chains were read from a single sample in a study of response to subunit inactivated influenza vaccine. TCRdb re-called the RT-PCR reads with MiXCR, one entry per CDR3 protein. The data show about 800,000 distinct CDR3 sequences, about 20% seen once. Sequenced material: PBMCs from blood, taken less than 6 days after vaccination. These receptors all stem from a man aged 50 to 59 who received an inactivated influenza vaccine. Each CDR3 is given with its conserved first and last residue. D genes are given only for firm matches. Clone size is not always given. Where it is, it says once, few, many or a class for expanded clones.

D gene	J gene	V gene	clone size	CDR3 protein	CDR3 DNA
NA	TRBJ1-6	TRBV27	NA	CASSLGRAGNSPLHF	TGTGCCAGCAGTTTAGGCAGGGCGGGTAATTCACCCCTCCACTTT
TRBD1	TRBJ2-7	TRBV24-1	once	CATSGGQGAYEQYF	TGTGCCACCAGTGGTGGACAGGGGGCTTACGAGCAGTACTTC
NA	TRBJ1-2	TRBV12-3/TRBV12-4	few	CASSLGRVLNYGYTF	TGTGCCAGCAGTTTAGGGAGGGTCCTTAACTATGGCTACACCTTC
NA	TRBJ2-2	TRBV7-2	few	CASSLVEGTGELFF	TGTGCCAGCAGCTTAGTGGAAGGGACCGGGGAGCTGTTTTTT
TRBD1	TRBJ2-7	TRBV10-3	many	CAIRGDSSSYEQYF	TGTGCCATCAGGGGGGACAGTAGCTCCTACGAGCAGTACTTC
NA	TRBJ2-2	TRBV6-5	few	CASSSRPENTGELFF	TGTGCCAGCAGTTCCCGGCCTGAGAACACCGGGGAGCTGTTTTTT
TRBD2	TRBJ2-7	TRBV4-1	NA	CASSQVFAGGYEQYF	TGCGCCAGCAGCCAAGTTTTTGCGGGGGGCTACGAGCAGTACTTC
NA	TRBJ2-5	TRBV5-1	few	CASSVVSGTPQETQYF	TGCGCCAGCAGCGTAGTGTCCGGGACACCTCAAGAGACCCAGTACTTC
NA	TRBJ1-2	TRBV20-1	few	CSATKDIEGYTF	TGCAGTGCCACCAAAGACATAGAGGGCTACACCTTC
TRBD2	TRBJ2-1	TRBV7-9	NA	CASSTSGTRNEQFF	TGTGCCAGCAGCACGTCCGGGACTAGAAATGAGCAGTTCTTC
NA	TRBJ2-5	TRBV11-2	NA	CASSSLRGRQQETQYF	TGTGCCAGCAGCTCATTGCGTGGGCGACAGCAAGAGACCCAGTACTTC
TRBD1	TRBJ2-7	TRBV3-1	NA	CASSQAGTGEYF	TGTGCCAGCAGCCAAGCCGGGACAGGGGAGTACTTC
TRBD2	TRBJ2-2	TRBV20-1	NA	CSARDTSGGITGELFF	TGCAGTGCTAGAGATACTAGCGGGGGGATTACCGGGGAGCTGTTTTTT
NA	TRBJ2-1	TRBV2	few	CASSPKTRSNEQFF	TGTGCCAGCAGTCCGAAAACTCGCTCCAATGAGCAGTTCTTC
NA	TRBJ2-5	TRBV7-9	NA	CASSRAWAQYF	TGTGCCAGCAGCCGGGCTTGGGCCCAGTACTTC
NA	TRBJ1-1	TRBV18	many	CASSLTTNTEAFF	TGTGCCAGCAGTTTAACGACAAACACTGAAGCTTTCTTT
TRBD2	TRBJ2-2	TRBV28	few	CASNTGGGTGELFF	TGTGCCAGCAATACGGGAGGTGGGACCGGGGAGCTGTTTTTT
NA	TRBJ1-1	TRBV6-1	NA	CASKLEGLMNTEAFF	TGTGCCAGCAAGCTTGAGGGGCTCATGAACACTGAAGCTTTCTTT
NA	TRBJ1-5	TRBV6-2/TRBV6-3	few	CASSYSSLGNPQHF	TGTGCCAGCAGTTACAGTTCATTAGGGAATCCCCAGCATTTT
TRBD2	TRBJ2-1	TRBV6-5	NA	CASSSSGSRYNEQFF	TGTGCCAGCAGTTCAAGCGGGAGCCGATACAATGAGCAGTTCTTC
TRBD2	TRBJ2-2	TRBV19	NA	CASNGLAGENTGELFF	TGTGCCAGTAACGGACTAGCGGGAGAGAACACCGGGGAGCTGTTTTTT
NA	TRBJ2-7	TRBV10-3	few	CAIKEGLMTYEQYF	TGTGCCATCAAAGAGGGACTGATGACCTACGAGCAGTACTTC
NA	TRBJ1-5	TRBV24-1	NA	CATSAGTGSGAPQHF	TGTGCCACCAGTGCAGGGACCGGGAGTGGTGCGCCCCAGCATTTT
NA	TRBJ2-1	TRBV7-2	NA	CASTHGVYNEQFF	TGTGCCAGCACCCACGGGGTTTACAATGAGCAGTTCTTC
NA	TRBJ2-2	TRBV20-1	NA	CSARDGPTTGELFF	TGCAGTGCTAGAGATGGTCCGACCACCGGGGAGCTGTTTTTT